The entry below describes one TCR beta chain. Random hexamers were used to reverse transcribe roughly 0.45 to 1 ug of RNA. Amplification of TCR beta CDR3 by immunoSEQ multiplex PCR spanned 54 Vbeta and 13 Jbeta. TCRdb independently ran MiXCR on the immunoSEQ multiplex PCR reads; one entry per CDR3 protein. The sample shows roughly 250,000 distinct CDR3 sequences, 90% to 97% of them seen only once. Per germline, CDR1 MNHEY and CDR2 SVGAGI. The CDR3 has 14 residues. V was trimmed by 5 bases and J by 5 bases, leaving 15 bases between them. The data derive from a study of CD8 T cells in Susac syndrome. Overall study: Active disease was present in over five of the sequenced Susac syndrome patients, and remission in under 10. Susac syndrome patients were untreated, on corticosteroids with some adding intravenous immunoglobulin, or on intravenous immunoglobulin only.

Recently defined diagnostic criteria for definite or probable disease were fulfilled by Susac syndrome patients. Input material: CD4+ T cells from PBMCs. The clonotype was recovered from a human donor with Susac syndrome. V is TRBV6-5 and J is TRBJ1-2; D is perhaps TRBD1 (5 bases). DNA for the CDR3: TGTGCCAGCAGTGGGGGAACGGGGCTATATGGCTACACCTTC. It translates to CASSGGTGLYGYTF.